The clone carrying this TCR beta chain has only one observation. The antigen remains undetermined. T lymphocytes (CD4+ and CD8+) were sorted from PBMCs. Extraction and reverse transcription of RNA yielded cDNA as the sequencing template. This table comes from immunoSEQ multiplex PCR, and its TCRdb copy is limited to in-frame clones, with some not included. This sample has 85,000 to 110,000 clones, with around 50% found just once. The data were taken from a study of CD8+ T cells in alopecia areata. The CDR3 runs to 13 residues. V gave up 1 base and J gave up 1 base, with 8 bases separating them. Germline lookup yields CDR1 GTSNPN and CDR2 SVGIG (reference sequence). Overall study findings and caveats: Scalp specimens additionally yield sequences from normal skin's resident alphabeta T cells. Alopecia totalis/universalis scalp especially showed more expanded CD8+ clones than normal scalp. TCR sharing across patients was less clear than in mice, possibly HLA-related.

The genes are TRBV30 and TRBJ2-7; D unclear. The sequencing input was CD4+ T cells sorted from blood. The TCR originated in a human donor in good health. This CDR3 is CAWSAPPSYEQYF. CDR3 in DNA: TGTGCCTGGAGTGCCCCCCCGTCCTACGAGCAGTACTTC.